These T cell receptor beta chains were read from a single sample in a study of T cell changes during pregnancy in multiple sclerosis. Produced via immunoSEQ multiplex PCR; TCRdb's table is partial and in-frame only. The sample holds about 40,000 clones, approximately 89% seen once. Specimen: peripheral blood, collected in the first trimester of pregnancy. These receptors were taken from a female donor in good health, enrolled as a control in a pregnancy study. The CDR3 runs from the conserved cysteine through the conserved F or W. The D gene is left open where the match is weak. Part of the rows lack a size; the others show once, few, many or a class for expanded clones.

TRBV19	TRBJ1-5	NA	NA	TGTGCCAGTAGTATGGGGGGGAATCAGCCCCAGCATTTT	CASSMGGNQPQHF
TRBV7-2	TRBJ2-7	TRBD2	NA	TGTGCCAGCAGCTTAGCGAGTAGCGGGAGGGCCTACGAGCAGTACTTC	CASSLASSGRAYEQYF
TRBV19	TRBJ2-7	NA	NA	TGTGCCAGTAGTATAATAACCGGGGACTCCTACGAGCAGTACTTC	CASSIITGDSYEQYF
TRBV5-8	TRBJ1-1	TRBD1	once	TGTGCCAGCAGCCCTCCCAGGGGGTCACGGAACACTGAAGCTTTCTTT	CASSPPRGSRNTEAFF
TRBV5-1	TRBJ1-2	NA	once	TGCGCCAGCAGCCTTGCAGTCCCGGGGGTCCCCCTCTATGGCTACACCTTC	CASSLAVPGVPLYGYTF
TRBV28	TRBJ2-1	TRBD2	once	TGTGCCAGCAGCTTAGCGGGAGCCCCATACAATGAGCAGTTCTTC	CASSLAGAPYNEQFF
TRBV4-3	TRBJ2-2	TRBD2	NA	TGCGCCAGCAGCCAAGGATCTGGCGGGGGGACGAACACCGGGGAGCTGTTTTTT	CASSQGSGGGTNTGELFF
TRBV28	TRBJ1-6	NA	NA	TGTGCCAGCAGAGTAGGGAGTCGGGGTTCACCCCTCCACTTT	CASRVGSRGSPLHF
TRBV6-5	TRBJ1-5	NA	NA	TGTGCCAGCAGCCCCCGGGGGGTCAGCAATCAGCCCCAGCATTTT	CASSPRGVSNQPQHF
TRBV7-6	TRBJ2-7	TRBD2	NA	TGTGCCAGCAGCTTAGGCCTAGCGGGAGACGAGCAGTACTTC	CASSLGLAGDEQYF
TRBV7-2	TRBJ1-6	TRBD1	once	TGTGCCAGCAGCCGTACAGGGGGCAAGGAAAATTCACCCCTCCACTTT	CASSRTGGKENSPLHF
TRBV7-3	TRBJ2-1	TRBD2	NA	TGTGCCAGCAGGCGGACTAGCGGGGGACTAAATGAGCAGTTCTTC	CASRRTSGGLNEQFF
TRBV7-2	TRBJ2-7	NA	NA	TGTGCCAGCAGCGTACGGGCGTTGAGGGGAGGCTACGAGCAGTACTTC	CASSVRALRGGYEQYF
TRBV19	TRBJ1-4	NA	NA	TGTGCCAGTAGTATTGGGGGGGCCACTAATGAAAAACTGTTTTTT	CASSIGGATNEKLFF
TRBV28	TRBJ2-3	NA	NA	TGTGCCAGCAGTTCTCCGGGCACAGATACGCAGTATTTT	CASSSPGTDTQYF
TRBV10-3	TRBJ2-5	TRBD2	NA	TGTGCCATCAGTGGGACTAGCGGGGGGGAGACCCAGTACTTC	CAISGTSGGETQYF
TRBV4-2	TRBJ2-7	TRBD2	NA	TGTGCCAGCAGCCACCCACCCACCGGGAGGGGCTACGAGCAGTACTTC	CASSHPPTGRGYEQYF
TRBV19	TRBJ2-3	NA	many	TGTGCCAGTAGCCCCGCAGGGGAACCCACAGATACGCAGTATTTT	CASSPAGEPTDTQYF
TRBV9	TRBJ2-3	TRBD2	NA	TGTGCCAGCAGCGCGCCACCGGGACTAGCGGGAGGGGCGACGGGCACAGATACGCAGTATTTT	CASSAPPGLAGGATGTDTQYF
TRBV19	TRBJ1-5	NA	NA	TGTGCCAGTAGTATTCAGGGGAGTTATAGCAATCAGCCCCAGCATTTT	CASSIQGSYSNQPQHF
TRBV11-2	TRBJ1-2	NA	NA	TGTGCCAGCAGCTTTATTACCGGGGGATTTGATGGCTACACCTTC	CASSFITGGFDGYTF
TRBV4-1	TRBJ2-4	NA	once	TGCGCCAGCAGCCAAGTACTCTTGGCCAAAAACATTCAGTACTTC	CASSQVLLAKNIQYF
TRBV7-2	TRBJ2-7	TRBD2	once	TGTGCCAGCAGCCCGCGAGCGGGGGGGCTGTACGAGCAGTACTTC	CASSPRAGGLYEQYF
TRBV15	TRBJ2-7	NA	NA	TGTGCCACCAGCAGAGAAGGACTCGAGCAGTACTTC	CATSREGLEQYF
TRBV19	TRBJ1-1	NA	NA	TGTGCCAGTAGTTACGGGAACACTGAAGCTTTCTTT	CASSYGNTEAFF
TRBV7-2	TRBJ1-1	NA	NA	TGTGCCAGCAGCCCCTGGGACAAAATGAACACTGAAGCTTTCTTT	CASSPWDKMNTEAFF
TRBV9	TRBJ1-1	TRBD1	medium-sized	TGTGCCAGCAGCGTAGGGACAGGGGGCACTGAAGCTTTCTTT	CASSVGTGGTEAFF
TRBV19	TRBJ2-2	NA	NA	TGTGCCAGTAGTATATATCGGACTTCCGCAACCGGGGAGCTGTTTTTT	CASSIYRTSATGELFF
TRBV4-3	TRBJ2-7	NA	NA	TGCGCCAGCAGCCAAGATCGGAGCGGCTCCTACGAGCAGTACTTC	CASSQDRSGSYEQYF
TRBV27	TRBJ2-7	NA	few	TGTGCCCTCTGGGGCACCTACGAGCAGTACTTC	CALWGTYEQYF
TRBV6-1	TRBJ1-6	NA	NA	TGTGCCAGCAGTGAACAGGAGGCCGGGCGTTGGAATTCACCCCTCCACTTT	CASSEQEAGRWNSPLHF